There are many counts of the clone carrying this TCR beta chain. These data are taken from a study of T-cell reconstitution after alpha-beta-depleted transplantation in children. CDR1 SQVTM and CDR2 ANQGSEA come from the germline V gene. CDR3 length equals 15 residues. The V gene lost 0 bases and the J gene lost 9 bases, with 18 bases spanning the gap. Preparing the TCRbeta library involved the use of unique molecular identifiers. MiXCR, applied by TCRdb to the PCR reads, yields one record per CDR3 protein. This table has approximately 88,000 distinct CDR3 sequences, more than 9% appearing once. The chain couples TRBV29-1 to TRBJ2-4; D is possibly TRBD1 (5 bases). Sequenced here: PBMCs from the stem cell graft donor, sampled from the stem cell graft. The TCR sequence derives from a human donor who donated a stem cell graft to a child with inherited bone marrow failure. CDR3 sequence: CSVEDVGRAEAIQYF. The CDR3 DNA sequence: TGCAGCGTTGAAGATGTTGGCAGGGCTGAGGCCATTCAGTACTTC.